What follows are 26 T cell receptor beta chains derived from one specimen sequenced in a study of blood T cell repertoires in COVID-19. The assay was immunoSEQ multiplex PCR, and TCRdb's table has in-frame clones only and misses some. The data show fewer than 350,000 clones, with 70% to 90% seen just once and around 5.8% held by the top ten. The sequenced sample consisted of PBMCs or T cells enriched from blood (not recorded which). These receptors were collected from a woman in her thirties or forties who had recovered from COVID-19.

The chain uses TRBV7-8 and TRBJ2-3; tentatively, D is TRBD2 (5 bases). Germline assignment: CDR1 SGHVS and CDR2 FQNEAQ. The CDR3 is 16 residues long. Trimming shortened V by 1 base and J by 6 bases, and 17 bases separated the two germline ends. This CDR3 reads CASSLGVGVSGDTQYF. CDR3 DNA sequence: TGTGCCAGCAGCTTAGGGGTCGGAGTTTCGGGGGATACGCAGTATTTT.

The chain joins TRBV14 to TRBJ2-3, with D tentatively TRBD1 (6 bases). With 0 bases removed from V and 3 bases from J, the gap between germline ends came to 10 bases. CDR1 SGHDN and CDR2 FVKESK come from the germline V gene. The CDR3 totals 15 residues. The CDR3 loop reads CASSQDQGRTDTQYF. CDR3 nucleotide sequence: TGTGCCAGCAGCCAAGATCAGGGGAGAACAGATACGCAGTATTTT.

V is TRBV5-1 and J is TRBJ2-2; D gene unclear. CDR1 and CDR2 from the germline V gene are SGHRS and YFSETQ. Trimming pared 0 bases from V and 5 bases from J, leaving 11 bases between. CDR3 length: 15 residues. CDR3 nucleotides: TGCGCCAGCAGCTTGGTGCTCGCACAGACCGGGGAGCTGTTTTTT. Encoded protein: CASSLVLAQTGELFF.

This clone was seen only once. Written as DNA, the CDR3 is TGTGCCAGCAGTTTAGGAGGGGTTCCTGGGGCCAACGTCCTGACTTTC. Residues: CASSLGGVPGANVLTF. This chain joins TRBV28 and TRBJ2-6, with a weak D call TRBD2 (6 bases). The V end was cut by 2 bases, the J end by 2 bases, with 10 bases between. The CDR3 covers 16 residues. Germline loops: CDR1 MDHEN, CDR2 SYDVKM.

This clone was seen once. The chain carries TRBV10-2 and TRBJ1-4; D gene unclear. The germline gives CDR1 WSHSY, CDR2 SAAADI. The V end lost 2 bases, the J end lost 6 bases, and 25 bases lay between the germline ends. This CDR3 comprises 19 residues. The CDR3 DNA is TGCGCCAGCAGTGAGAGTCCAGGAGCGGATGTGAAAGAGGATGAAAAACTGTTTTTT. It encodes CASSESPGADVKEDEKLFF.

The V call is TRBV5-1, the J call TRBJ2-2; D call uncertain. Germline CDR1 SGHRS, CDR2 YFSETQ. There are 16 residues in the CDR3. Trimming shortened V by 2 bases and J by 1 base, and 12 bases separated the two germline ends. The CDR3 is CASSFGRRGNTGELFF. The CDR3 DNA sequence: TGCGCCAGCAGCTTTGGAAGGAGAGGGAACACCGGGGAGCTGTTTTTT.

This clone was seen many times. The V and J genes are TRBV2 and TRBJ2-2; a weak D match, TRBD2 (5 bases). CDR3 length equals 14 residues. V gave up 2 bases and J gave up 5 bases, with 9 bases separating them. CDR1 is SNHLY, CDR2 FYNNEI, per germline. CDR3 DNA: TGTGCCAGCAGTGAATCCCGAGGGACCGGGGAGCTGTTTTTT. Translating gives CASSESRGTGELFF.

The CDR3 sequence is CASSLAHAGLDYEQYF. DNA of the CDR3: TGTGCCAGCAGCTTAGCGCACGCGGGACTCGACTACGAGCAGTACTTC. This chain joins TRBV7-2 and TRBJ2-7, with TRBD2 as a possible D gene (6 bases). The germline V gene has CDR1 SGHTA and CDR2 FQGNSA. CDR3 length equals 16 residues. Trimming cost V 0 bases and J 3 bases, with 15 bases left between them.

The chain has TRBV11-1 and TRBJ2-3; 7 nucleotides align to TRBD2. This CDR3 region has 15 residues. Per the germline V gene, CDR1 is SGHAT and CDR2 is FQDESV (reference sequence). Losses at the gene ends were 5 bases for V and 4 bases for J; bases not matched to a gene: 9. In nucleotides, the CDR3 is TGTGCCAGCAGCCGGACTAGTTCGGTCCCAGATACGCAGTATTTT. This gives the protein CASSRTSSVPDTQYF.

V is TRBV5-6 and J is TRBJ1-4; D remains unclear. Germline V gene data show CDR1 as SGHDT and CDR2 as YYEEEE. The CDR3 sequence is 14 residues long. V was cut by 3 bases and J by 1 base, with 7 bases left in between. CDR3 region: CASSWTGTNEKLFF. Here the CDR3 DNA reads TGTGCCAGCAGCTGGACTGGAACTAATGAAAAACTGTTTTTT.

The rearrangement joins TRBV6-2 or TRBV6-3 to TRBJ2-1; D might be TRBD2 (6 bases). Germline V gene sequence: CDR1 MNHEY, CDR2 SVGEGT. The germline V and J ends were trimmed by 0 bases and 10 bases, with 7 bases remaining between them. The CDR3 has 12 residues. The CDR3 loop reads CASSYSREEQFF. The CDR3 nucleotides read TGTGCCAGCAGTTACTCCCGGGAGGAGCAGTTCTTC.

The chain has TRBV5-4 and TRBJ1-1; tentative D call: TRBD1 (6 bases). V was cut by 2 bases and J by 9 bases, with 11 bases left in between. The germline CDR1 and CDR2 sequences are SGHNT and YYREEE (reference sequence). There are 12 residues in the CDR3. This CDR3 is CASSFEQGKAFF. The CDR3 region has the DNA TGTGCCAGCAGCTTTGAACAGGGCAAAGCTTTCTTT.

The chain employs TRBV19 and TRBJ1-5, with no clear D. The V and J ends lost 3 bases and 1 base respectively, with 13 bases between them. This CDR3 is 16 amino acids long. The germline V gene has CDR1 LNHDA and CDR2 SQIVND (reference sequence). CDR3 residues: CASSIGSRGSNQPQHF. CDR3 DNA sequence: TGTGCCAGTAGTATTGGCAGCCGCGGCAGCAATCAGCCCCAGCATTTT.

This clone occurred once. Written as DNA, the CDR3 is TGCGCCAGCAGCCAAGATGCAGGGAGGTCACCCGCCTTCCACTTT. Its protein product is CASSQDAGRSPAFHF. The rearrangement uses TRBV4-1 and TRBJ1-6; tentative D call: TRBD1 (5 bases). Per germline, CDR1 MGHRA and CDR2 YSYEKL. Trimming removed 0 bases from V and 17 bases from J, with 20 bases in between. CDR3 length: 15 amino acids.

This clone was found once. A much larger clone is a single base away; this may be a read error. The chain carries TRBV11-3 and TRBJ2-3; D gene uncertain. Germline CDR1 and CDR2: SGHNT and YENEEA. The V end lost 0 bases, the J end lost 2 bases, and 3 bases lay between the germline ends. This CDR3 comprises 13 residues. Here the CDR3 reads CASSLDYTDTQYF. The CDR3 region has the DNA TGTGCCAGCAGCTTAGACTACACAGATACGCAGTATTTT.

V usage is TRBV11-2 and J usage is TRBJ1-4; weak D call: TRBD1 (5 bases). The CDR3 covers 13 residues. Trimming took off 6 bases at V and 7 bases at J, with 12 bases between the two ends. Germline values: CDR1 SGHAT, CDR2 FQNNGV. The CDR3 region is CASRGTGVEKLFF. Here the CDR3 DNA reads TGTGCCAGCAGAGGAACAGGCGTTGAAAAACTGTTTTTT. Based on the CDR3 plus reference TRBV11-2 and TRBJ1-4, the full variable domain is EAGVAQSPRYKIIEKRQSVAFWCNPISGHATLYWYQQILGQGPKLLIQFQNNGVVDDSQLPKDRFSAERLKGVDSTLKIQPAKLEDSAVYLCASRGTGVEKLFFGSGTQLSVL.

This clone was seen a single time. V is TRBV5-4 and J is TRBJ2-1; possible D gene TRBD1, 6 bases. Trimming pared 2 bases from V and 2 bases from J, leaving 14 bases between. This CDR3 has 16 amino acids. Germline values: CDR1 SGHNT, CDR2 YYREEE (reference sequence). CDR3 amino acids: CASSLGSGHPYNEQFF. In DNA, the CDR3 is TGTGCCAGCAGCTTAGGGTCGGGACACCCCTACAATGAGCAGTTCTTC.

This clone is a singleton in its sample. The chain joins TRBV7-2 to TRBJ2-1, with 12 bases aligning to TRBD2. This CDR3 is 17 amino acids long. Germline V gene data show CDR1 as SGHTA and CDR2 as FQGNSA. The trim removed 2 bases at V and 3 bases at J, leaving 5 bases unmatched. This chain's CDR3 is CASSLSSGRVNYNEQFF. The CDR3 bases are TGTGCCAGCAGCTTATCTAGCGGGAGGGTTAACTACAATGAGCAGTTCTTC.

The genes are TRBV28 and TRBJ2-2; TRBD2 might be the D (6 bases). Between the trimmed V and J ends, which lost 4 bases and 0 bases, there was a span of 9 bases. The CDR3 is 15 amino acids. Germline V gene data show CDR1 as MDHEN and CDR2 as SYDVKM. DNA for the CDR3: TGTGCCAGCAGTTACGGAGGGCCGAACACCGGGGAGCTGTTTTTT. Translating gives CASSYGGPNTGELFF. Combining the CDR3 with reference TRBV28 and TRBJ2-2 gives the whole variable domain DVKVTQSSRYLVKRTGEKVFLECVQDMDHENMFWYRQDPGLGLRLIYFSYDVKMKEKGDIPEGYSVSREKKERFSLILESASTNQTSMYLCASSYGGPNTGELFFGEGSRLTVL.

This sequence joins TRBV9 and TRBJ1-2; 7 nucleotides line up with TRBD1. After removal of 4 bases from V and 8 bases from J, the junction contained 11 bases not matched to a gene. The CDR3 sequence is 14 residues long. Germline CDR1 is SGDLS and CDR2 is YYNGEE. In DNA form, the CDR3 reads TGTGCCAGCAGCCCGAGGACAGGACCTGGGGGCTACACCTTC. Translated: CASSPRTGPGGYTF.

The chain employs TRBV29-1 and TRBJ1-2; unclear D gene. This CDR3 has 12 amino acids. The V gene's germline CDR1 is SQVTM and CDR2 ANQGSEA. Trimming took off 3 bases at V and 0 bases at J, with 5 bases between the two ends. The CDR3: CSVERTNYGYTF. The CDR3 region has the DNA TGCAGCGTTGAGCGGACTAACTATGGCTACACCTTC.

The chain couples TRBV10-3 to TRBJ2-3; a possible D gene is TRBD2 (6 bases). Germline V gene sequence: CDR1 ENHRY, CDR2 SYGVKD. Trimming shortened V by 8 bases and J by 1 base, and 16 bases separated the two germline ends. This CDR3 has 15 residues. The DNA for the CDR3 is TGTGCCATCGCCGATATGGGGGAGGGCACAGATACGCAGTATTTT. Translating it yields CAIADMGEGTDTQYF.

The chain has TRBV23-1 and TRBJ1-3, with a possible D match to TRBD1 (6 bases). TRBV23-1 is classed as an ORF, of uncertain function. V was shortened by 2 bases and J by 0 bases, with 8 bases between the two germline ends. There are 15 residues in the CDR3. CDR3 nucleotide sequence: TGCGCCAGCAGTCAAGACAGGAACTCTGGAAACACCATATATTTT. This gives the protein CASSQDRNSGNTIYF.

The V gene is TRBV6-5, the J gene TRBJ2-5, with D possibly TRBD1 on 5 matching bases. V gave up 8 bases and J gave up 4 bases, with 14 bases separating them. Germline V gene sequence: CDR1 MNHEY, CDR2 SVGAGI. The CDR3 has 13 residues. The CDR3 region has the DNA TGTGCCAGCCGACCCAGGGAAACAGAGACCCAGTACTTC. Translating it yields CASRPRETETQYF.

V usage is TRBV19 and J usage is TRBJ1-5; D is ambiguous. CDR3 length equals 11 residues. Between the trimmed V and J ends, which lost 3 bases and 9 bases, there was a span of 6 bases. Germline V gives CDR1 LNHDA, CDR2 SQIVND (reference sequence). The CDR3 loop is CASSIGGPQHF. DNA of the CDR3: TGTGCCAGTAGTATCGGCGGGCCCCAGCATTTT. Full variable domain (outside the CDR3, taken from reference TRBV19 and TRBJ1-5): DGGITQSPKYLFRKEGQNVTLSCEQNLNHDAMYWYRQDPGQGLRLIYYSQIVNDFQKGDIAEGYSVSREKKESFPLTVTSAQKNPTAFYLCASSIGGPQHFGDGTRLSIL.

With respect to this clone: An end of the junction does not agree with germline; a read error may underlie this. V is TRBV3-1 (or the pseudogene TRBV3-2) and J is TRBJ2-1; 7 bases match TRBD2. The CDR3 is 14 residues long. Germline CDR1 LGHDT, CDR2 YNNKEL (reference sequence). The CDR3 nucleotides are TGTGCCAGCAGCCAAGCTGCCCTAGCGGACGAGCGGGTCTTC. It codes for CASSQAALADERVF.